This TCR beta chain was recovered during a study of T cells in women clearing cervical HPV infection. On the study more broadly: HLA type stays a possible confounder, typing being limited.

Study-wide results and caveats: T-cell numbers per sample were unknown and may explain richness differences. Effector/memory and HPV-specific T cells were not isolated, and association timing is unknown.

Germline lookup yields CDR1 LNHDA and CDR2 SQIVND (reference sequence). The CDR3 has 14 amino acids. Some clones are missing from TCRdb's copy, which holds only in-frame ones; the method was immunoSEQ multiplex PCR. The sample has 40,000 to 55,000 clones, and its top ten clones hold more than 0.8%. Turning to this clone: The antigen remains undetermined. The CDR3 end is not reached by the read, which stops 3 residues before it; the germline J gene fills it in.

All donors had a single incident cervical HPV16 infection, not prevalent. This chain uses TRBV19 with TRBJ2-3, with D possibly TRBD1 on 6 matching bases. The sample comprised blood buffy coat. The source of this sequence is a woman aged 18 to 75 with a cervical HPV16 infection that either progressed to CIN3+ or cleared (not recorded which). This CDR3 is CASSTTGSNQPQYF. The CDR3 bases that were read are TGTGCCAGTAGCACCACAGGGAGCAATCAGCCG.